The T cell receptor beta chain under discussion was sequenced for a study of tumor-infiltrating lymphocytes in primary liver carcinoma. Study results and caveats: When set against blood, tumors had a significantly higher top-250-clone fraction (p = 0.039).

Starting from roughly 0.5 ug of total RNA, TCR beta cDNA was produced with a primer in the constant region. ARM-PCR was slightly modified, and three nested multiplex PCR rounds with it gave rise to the TCR beta libraries. Amplification in the first two PCR rounds was performed using TRBV1-TRBV30 forward primers and a C-beta reverse primer for about 10 cycles each. In TCRdb, the multiplex PCR reads were re-called with MiXCR into one record per CDR3 protein. This table has 25,000 to 35,000 distinct CDR3 sequences, 70% to 80% appearing once. Scientists recovered RNA and DNA together from around 20-30 mg of unsorted bulk tissue. Surgical resection was the treatment these patients received for primary liver carcinoma. Comments on this clonotype: Its antigen is unidentified. The germline gene is not matched at one end of the junction; a read error may be the cause.

This CDR3 has 15 residues. In germline, CDR1 is MNHEY, CDR2 SVGAGI. The J gene is TRBJ2-2, the V gene TRBV6-5, with D possibly TRBD1 on 5 matching bases. This clonotype was sampled from a woman aged 25 to 39 with primary liver carcinoma and hepatitis B virus infection. Input material: liver tumor tissue from sampling region 3. Subset defined: tumor region T3, left-lateral pole. In DNA form, the CDR3 reads TGTGCCAGCAGTCCGCGGACAAGGTACACCGTGGAGCTGTTTTTT. Its translation is CASSPRTRYTVELFF.